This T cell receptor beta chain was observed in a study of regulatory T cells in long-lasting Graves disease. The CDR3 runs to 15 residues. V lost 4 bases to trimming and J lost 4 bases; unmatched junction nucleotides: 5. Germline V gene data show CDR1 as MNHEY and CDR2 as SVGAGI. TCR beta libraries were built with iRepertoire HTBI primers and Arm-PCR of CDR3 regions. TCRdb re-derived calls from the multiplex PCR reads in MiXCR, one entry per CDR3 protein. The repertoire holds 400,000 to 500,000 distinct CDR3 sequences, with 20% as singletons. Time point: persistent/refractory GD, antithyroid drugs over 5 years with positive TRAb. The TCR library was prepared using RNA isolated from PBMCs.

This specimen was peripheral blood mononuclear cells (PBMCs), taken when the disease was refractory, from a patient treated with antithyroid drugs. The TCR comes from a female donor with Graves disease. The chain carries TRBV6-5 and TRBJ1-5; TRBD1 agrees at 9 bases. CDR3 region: CASSSPDRGNQPQHF. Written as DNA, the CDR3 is TGTGCCAGCAGTTCCCCGGACAGGGGAAATCAGCCCCAGCATTTT.